A single sample is the source of the 26 T cell receptor beta chains below, sequenced in a study of post-analysis software for immune sequencing data. Points from the study as a whole: Five TRBV segments, including TRBV5-6, TRBV5-1 and TRBV20-1, were more frequent in patients than controls.

Each TCR beta cDNA library carried unique molecular identifiers. TCRdb fed the PCR reads into MiXCR, producing one record per CDR3 protein. The sample consists of 650,000 to 850,000 distinct CDR3 sequences, about 43% of them appearing once. These receptors have no known antigen. Sequenced sample: blood. Receptors originate from a girl between 10 and 17 years old with multiple sclerosis.

The V gene is TRBV6-1, the J gene TRBJ1-4; D unclear. This CDR3 contains 15 residues. Trimming left V 1 base short and J 0 bases short, with 6 bases between. Germline assignment: CDR1 MNHNS and CDR2 SASEGT. CDR3 sequence: CASSEVAATNEKLFF. CDR3 nucleotides: TGTGCCAGCAGTGAAGTGGCAGCAACTAATGAAAAACTGTTTTTT.

The genes are TRBV3-1 and TRBJ2-1; D is perhaps TRBD2 (6 bases). Germline V gene data show CDR1 as LGHDT and CDR2 as YNNKEL (reference sequence). CDR3 length: 18 amino acids. Between the trimmed V and J ends, which lost 4 bases and 6 bases, there was a span of 25 bases. The CDR3 loop reads CASSPIGGPGPATNEQFF. DNA of the CDR3: TGTGCCAGCAGCCCCATCGGGGGTCCGGGACCCGCTACCAATGAGCAGTTCTTC.

This clonotype was recorded only once. The chain recombines TRBV3-1 with TRBJ2-1, with TRBD2 matching over 13 bases. The germline V gene has CDR1 LGHDT and CDR2 YNNKEL (reference sequence). The CDR3 has 16 amino acids. V lost 1 base and J lost 7; bases outside the gene matches: 4. CDR3 amino acids: CASSQATSGRRNEQFF. In nucleotides, the CDR3 is TGTGCCAGCAGCCAAGCGACTAGCGGGAGGCGGAATGAGCAGTTCTTC.

This clonotype was picked up a small number of times. The chain couples TRBV29-1 to TRBJ2-7; D is perhaps TRBD2 (6 bases). Trimming pared 6 bases from V and 5 bases from J, leaving 17 bases between. The CDR3 covers 13 residues. Per the germline V gene, CDR1 is SQVTM and CDR2 is ANQGSEA. This chain's CDR3 is CSVQTRFGDEQYF. The CDR3 bases are TGCAGCGTCCAGACTAGGTTCGGCGACGAGCAGTACTTC.

This chain joins TRBV27 and TRBJ2-1; 12 bases match TRBD2. Trimming cost V 5 bases and J 0 bases; bases outside gene matches: 17. The CDR3 covers 21 residues. Germline lookup yields CDR1 MNHEY and CDR2 SMNVEV (reference sequence). CDR3 region: CASSPKPPGLAGPSSYNEQFF. CDR3 bases: TGTGCCAGCAGTCCGAAGCCACCGGGACTAGCGGGTCCGAGCTCCTACAATGAGCAGTTCTTC.

The chain couples TRBV10-3 to TRBJ2-1, with D perhaps TRBD1 (6 bases). Germline loops: CDR1 ENHRY, CDR2 SYGVKD. This CDR3 has 14 residues. V was shortened by 6 bases and J by 5 bases, with 14 bases between the two germline ends. The chain's CDR3 is CAIRDRDINNEQFF. In DNA, the CDR3 is TGTGCCATCAGGGACCGGGACATTAACAATGAGCAGTTCTTC.

This sequence joins TRBV5-1 and TRBJ2-1; TRBD1 matches 8 bases. Germline values: CDR1 SGHRS, CDR2 YFSETQ. The CDR3 runs to 14 residues. J gave up 7 bases and V 4 bases, and 7 bases lay outside the gene matches. The CDR3 spells CASSTGQAENEQFF. CDR3 DNA: TGCGCCAGCAGCACGGGACAGGCAGAGAATGAGCAGTTCTTC.

This clonotype was seen a few times. The V gene is TRBV7-3, the J gene TRBJ1-6; TRBD1 matches 8 bases. Germline assignment: CDR1 SGHTA and CDR2 FQGTGA. This CDR3 is built from 13 residues. V shed 8 bases, J shed 7 bases, and the junction held 4 bases outside the gene matches. The CDR3, as DNA: TGTGCCAGCGGGACAGGCGGAAATTCACCCCTCCACTTT. It encodes CASGTGGNSPLHF.

The chain employs TRBV7-6 and TRBJ2-5; maybe TRBD1 (6 bases). CDR1 is SGHVS, CDR2 FNYEAQ, per germline. Deletions cut 0 bases from V and 1 base from J, with 12 bases between. The CDR3 loop spans 16 amino acids. CDR3 coding DNA: TGTGCCAGCAGCTTAGCCGACAGGACGCTCCAAGAGACCCAGTACTTC. Its protein is CASSLADRTLQETQYF. The full variable domain, completed using reference TRBV7-6 and TRBJ2-5, is GAGVSQSPRYKVTKRGQDVALRCDPISGHVSLYWYRQALGQGPEFLTYFNYEAQQDKSGLPNDRFSAERPEGSISTLTIQRTEQRDSAMYRCASSLADRTLQETQYFGPGTRLLVL.

This chain uses TRBV14 with TRBJ2-1; 11 nucleotides line up with TRBD2. Germline assignment: CDR1 SGHDN and CDR2 FVKESK. The V and J ends lost 5 bases and 12 bases, in that order; junction bases with no gene match: 6. This CDR3 spans 13 amino acids. The CDR3 sequence: CASSGSGGGRQFF. CDR3 in DNA: TGTGCCAGCAGCGGTAGCGGGGGGGGAAGGCAGTTCTTC.

This chain connects TRBV7-9 to TRBJ2-7, with 9 bases that match TRBD2. There are 14 residues in the CDR3. V shed 6 bases and J 1 base; nucleotides not matched to a gene: 4. The germline CDR1 and CDR2 sequences are SEHNR and FQNEAQ (reference sequence). The CDR3 bases are TGTGCCAGCAGGCGACTAGCGGATTCCTACGAGCAGTACTTC. Translated, it gives CASRRLADSYEQYF.

The chain links TRBV5-1 to TRBJ1-4; D not certain. CDR3 length: 15 residues. V lost 0 bases and J lost 3, with 9 bases in between. Germline V gene sequence: CDR1 SGHRS, CDR2 YFSETQ. CDR3 bases: TGCGCCAGCAGCTTGGAGGGCGCGGCTAATGAAAAACTGTTTTTT. Encoded protein: CASSLEGAANEKLFF.

This clonotype occurred a few times. This chain links TRBV6-1 with TRBJ2-2; TRBD1 matches at 12 bases. V shed 2 bases, J shed 8 bases, and the junction held 6 bases outside the gene matches. The CDR3 is 16 amino acids. Per the germline V gene, CDR1 is MNHNS and CDR2 is SASEGT. The CDR3 sequence is CASSEPGTGGQGELFF. The CDR3 nucleotides read TGTGCCAGCAGTGAACCCGGGACAGGGGGCCAAGGGGAGCTGTTTTTT.

The chain links TRBV18 to TRBJ2-1; TRBD1 is a possible D gene (6 bases). The CDR3 totals 16 residues. The ends were cut back, 6 bases at V and 5 bases at J, with 20 bases in the middle. CDR1 and CDR2 from the germline V gene are KGHSH and LQKENI. The CDR3 DNA follows: TGTGCCAGCTCGCTCCTAGTTGGACAGACTCACAATGAGCAGTTCTTC. Amino acids: CASSLLVGQTHNEQFF.

This clonotype was seen more than once but under ten times. The genes are TRBV6-5 and TRBJ2-7, with 9 bases aligning to TRBD1. The length of the CDR3 is 14 residues. J gave up 3 bases and V 0 bases, and 0 bases lay outside the gene matches. Germline V CDR1 and CDR2: MNHEY, SVGAGI. CDR3 amino acids: CASSYSDRGYEQYF. The CDR3 DNA reads as TGTGCCAGCAGTTACTCGGACAGGGGCTACGAGCAGTACTTC.

For the CDR3, the DNA is TGTGCCAGCAGCTTAGTCGGCGGGAGCACAAATGAGCAGTTCTTC. It is translated as CASSLVGGSTNEQFF. The genes are TRBV7-2 and TRBJ2-1; TRBD2 matches at 7 bases. The CDR3 has 15 amino acids. Germline V gene sequence: CDR1 SGHTA, CDR2 FQGNSA. The trim removed 1 base at V and 7 bases at J, leaving 7 bases unmatched.

This clonotype was detected ten times or more. This chain links TRBV2 with TRBJ2-5; 12 bases fit TRBD2. In germline, CDR1 is SNHLY, CDR2 FYNNEI. CDR3 length: 14 amino acids. V trimming: 10 bases; J trimming: 4 bases; junction bases outside the gene matches: 7. The CDR3 loop is CATRPGLAGETQYF. The CDR3 DNA follows: TGTGCCACCAGACCGGGACTAGCGGGAGAGACCCAGTACTTC.

V and J are TRBV24-1 and TRBJ2-3, with D perhaps TRBD2 (5 bases). Between the trimmed V and J ends, which lost 6 bases and 4 bases, there was a span of 16 bases. The germline gives CDR1 KGHDR, CDR2 SFDVKD. This CDR3 has 15 amino acids. The CDR3 DNA sequence: TGTGCCACCAGTCACTCGAGGACGGGGTCAGATACGCAGTATTTT. This translates into CATSHSRTGSDTQYF.

The J gene is TRBJ2-4, the V gene TRBV28; 9 bases fit TRBD1. The germline V gene has CDR1 MDHEN and CDR2 SYDVKM. Trimming at V came to 6 bases and at J to 1 base, leaving 7 bases not matched to a gene. The CDR3 spans 16 residues. The chain's CDR3 is CASRNPGQGAKNIQYF. CDR3 DNA: TGTGCCAGCAGGAACCCCGGACAGGGGGCCAAAAACATTCAGTACTTC.

In nucleotides, the CDR3 is TGTGCCAGCAGCTTATGGTCGGTGAACACCGGGGAGCTGTTTTTT. This gives the protein CASSLWSVNTGELFF. This chain connects TRBV11-2 to TRBJ2-2; D gene unclear. The V end was cut by 2 bases, the J end by 1 base, with 8 bases between. This CDR3 has 15 amino acids. Germline V CDR1 and CDR2: SGHAT, FQNNGV.

About this clonotype itself: This likely comes from a read error, as the CDR3 has no conserved phenylalanine or tryptophan at its end. The V and J genes are TRBV20-1 and TRBJ2-5, with TRBD1 as a possible D gene (5 bases). CDR1 is DFQATT, CDR2 SNEGSKA, per germline (reference sequence). V dropped 8 bases and J dropped 5 bases, with 12 bases sitting between them. The CDR3 contains 11 residues. The CDR3 DNA follows: TGCAGTCGTTCCTGGGGCGAGACCCAGTACGTC. Its protein is CSRSWGETQYV.

This clonotype has only a few counts. The V call is TRBV10-1, the J call TRBJ1-1; D unclear. The CDR3 loop spans 13 amino acids. Germline loops: CDR1 WNHNN, CDR2 SYGVQD (reference sequence). Trimming stripped 4 bases from V and 2 bases from J, with 8 bases between. CDR3 nucleotide sequence: TGCGCCAGCAGTGTGTCTCCAAACACTGAAGCTTTCTTT. Encoded protein: CASSVSPNTEAFF.

J is TRBJ1-2 and V is TRBV12-3 or TRBV12-4; 9 nucleotides line up with TRBD1. The V segment lost 7 bases and the J segment 8 bases; nucleotides outside the gene matches: 11. The CDR3 loop spans 14 amino acids. CDR3 in DNA: TGTGCCAGCACTGACAGAAACAGGGGGCAAGGCTACACCTTC. Translation gives CASTDRNRGQGYTF.

The chain joins TRBV7-8 to TRBJ2-5, with TRBD2 matching 8 bases. V shed 5 bases and J 6 bases; nucleotides not matched to a gene: 5. Germline lookup yields CDR1 SGHVS and CDR2 FQNEAQ. CDR3 length: 13 residues. CDR3 in DNA: TGTGCCAGCAGCCACGGGGGGGAGCAGACCCAGTACTTC. Translation: CASSHGGEQTQYF.

The gene calls are TRBV20-1 and TRBJ2-2; 9 bases fit TRBD2. Germline trimming cut 6 bases from V and 9 bases from J; bases unmatched to any gene: 20. This CDR3 contains 17 residues. Per germline, CDR1 DFQATT and CDR2 SNEGSKA (reference sequence). The CDR3 DNA sequence: TGCAGTGCCCAAACGCCCGCCGGGACTAGCTTGACCCGGGAGCTGTTTTTT. Its translation is CSAQTPAGTSLTRELFF.

This clonotype was observed a handful of times. V and J are TRBV18 and TRBJ1-1; 8 nucleotides agree with TRBD1. The CDR3 has 16 residues. Germline V gives CDR1 KGHSH, CDR2 LQKENI. With V trimmed by 1 base and J by 2 bases, 6 bases remained unmatched. The CDR3 sequence is CASSPRGGQDNTEAFF. DNA of the CDR3: TGTGCCAGCTCACCACGAGGGGGACAGGACAACACTGAAGCTTTCTTT.